The 21 T cell receptor beta chains in this list originate from one sample, sequenced in a study of blood T cells in healthy people across ages. It was with a sample-barcoded 5' primer and a J-beta primer mix that a second PCR of about 6 to 12 cycles was run. One entry per CDR3 protein results from TCRdb running MiXCR on the 5' RACE reads. Of over a million distinct CDR3 sequences in the sample, approximately 60% were seen once. The sample taken for sequencing was blood. The receptor source for this set is a man aged 18 to 29 in good health.

This clonotype was counted a few times. The chain couples TRBV12-3 or TRBV12-4 to TRBJ2-7, with D perhaps TRBD1 (5 bases). The V gene lost 3 bases and the J gene lost 2 bases, with 14 bases spanning the gap. This CDR3 has 15 residues. For the CDR3, the DNA is TGTGCCAGCAGTTTGGCAGGGATGATCCCCTACGAGCAGTACTTC. Protein sequence: CASSLAGMIPYEQYF.

The chain uses TRBV20-1 and TRBJ2-1; tentatively, D is TRBD1 or TRBD2 (6 bases each). CDR1 and CDR2 from the germline V gene are DFQATT and SNEGSKA (reference sequence). The V end lost 3 bases, the J end lost 7 bases, and 16 bases lay between the germline ends. CDR3 length: 14 amino acids. CDR3 amino acids: CSASNRGPRNEQFF. As DNA, the CDR3 is TGCAGTGCTAGTAACCGGGGGCCGAGGAATGAGCAGTTCTTC.

V gene TRBV4-1 combines with J gene TRBJ2-1; TRBD2 matches at 7 bases. Germline loops: CDR1 MGHRA, CDR2 YSYEKL. The CDR3 sequence is 12 residues long. The ends lost 4 bases at V and 8 bases at J; junction bases unmatched: 2. The CDR3 loop reads CASSLTSDEQFF. The CDR3 nucleotides are TGCGCCAGCAGCCTTACTAGCGATGAGCAGTTCTTC.

The chain is built from TRBV7-9 and TRBJ1-2; D gene uncertain. This CDR3 comprises 11 residues. Trimming took off 3 bases at V and 7 bases at J, with 6 bases between the two ends. Germline-derived CDR1 and CDR2 are SEHNR and FQNEAQ (reference sequence). The CDR3 DNA reads as TGTGCCAGCAGCTTCTCTACTGGCTACACCTTC. Encoded protein: CASSFSTGYTF.

The CDR3 region has the DNA TGCGCCAGCAGCCAAGAAGCTAGCGGGCGCGCAGATACGCAGTATTTT. Translation: CASSQEASGRADTQYF. The chain couples TRBV4-1 to TRBJ2-3, with 8 positions matching TRBD2. V shed 0 bases and J 4 bases; nucleotides not matched to a gene: 6. The CDR3 contains 16 residues. In germline, CDR1 is MGHRA, CDR2 YSYEKL.

The CDR3 region has the DNA TGTGCCAGCAGCTTAGGGGAAGGGACTGCGTCACCCCTCCACTTT. Its translation: CASSLGEGTASPLHF. This chain connects TRBV7-6 to TRBJ1-6; D is perhaps TRBD1 (5 bases). There are 15 residues in the CDR3. V lost 1 base and J lost 10, with 14 bases in between. Germline V gives CDR1 SGHVS, CDR2 FNYEAQ. The full variable domain, completed using reference TRBV7-6 and TRBJ1-6, is GAGVSQSPRYKVTKRGQDVALRCDPISGHVSLYWYRQALGQGPEFLTYFNYEAQQDKSGLPNDRFSAERPEGSISTLTIQRTEQRDSAMYRCASSLGEGTASPLHFGNGTRLTVT.

This clonotype has only a few counts. J is TRBJ2-3 and V is TRBV7-9; TRBD1 might be the D (5 bases). The CDR3 loop spans 12 amino acids. Trimming shortened V by 11 bases and J by 3 bases, and 12 bases separated the two germline ends. Germline assignment: CDR1 SEHNR and CDR2 FQNEAQ (reference sequence). As DNA, the CDR3 is TGTGCCGGACATCGACTGACAGATACGCAGTATTTT. Encoded protein: CAGHRLTDTQYF.

The table lists this clonotype with a count of one. The chain carries TRBV7-2 and TRBJ2-3, with D tentatively TRBD2 (6 bases). Germline lookup yields CDR1 SGHTA and CDR2 FQGNSA. CDR3 length: 17 residues. Trimming cost V 6 bases and J 1 base, with 20 bases left between them. The CDR3 protein is CASRIGLRGTGTDTQYF. The DNA of the CDR3 is TGTGCCAGCAGGATAGGACTGAGAGGGACTGGCACAGATACGCAGTATTTT.

Only a few counts were recorded for this clonotype. The chain employs TRBV5-1 and TRBJ1-2; 7 bases fit TRBD1. CDR1 is SGHRS, CDR2 YFSETQ, per germline. CDR3 length: 14 residues. With V trimmed by 4 bases and J by 2 bases, 5 bases remained unmatched. The CDR3 sequence is CASSEGQWNYGYTF. CDR3 DNA sequence: TGCGCCAGCAGCGAGGGACAGTGGAACTATGGCTACACCTTC.

This clonotype was seen a handful of times. The genes are TRBV20-1 and TRBJ2-4; 8 bases agree with TRBD1. Gene TRBJ2-5 matches the end of the DNA better, so the J call may be wrong. The germline gives CDR1 DFQATT, CDR2 SNEGSKA (reference sequence). There are 19 residues in the CDR3. CDR3 protein: CSARPSTGVPPSNRETQYF. The CDR3 coding sequence is TGCAGTGCTAGACCGTCGACAGGGGTCCCCCCATCGAATCGGGAGACCCAGTACTTC.

This clonotype has more than one count but fewer than ten. The CDR3 reads CSSIKRGGQETQYF. In DNA, the CDR3 is TGCAGCTCAATCAAGCGGGGGGGTCAAGAGACCCAGTACTTC. The J gene is TRBJ2-5, the V gene TRBV29-1; 10 bases are shared with TRBD2. The CDR3 spans 14 residues. V lost 8 bases, J lost 2 bases, and 8 bases stayed unmatched. Germline V gives CDR1 SQVTM, CDR2 ANQGSEA.

The CDR3 sequence: CATGTGGTYEQYF. The CDR3 bases are TGTGCCACCGGGACAGGGGGCACCTACGAGCAGTACTTC. The chain carries TRBV6-1 and TRBJ2-7; 12 bases align to TRBD1. CDR1 MNHNS and CDR2 SASEGT come from the germline V gene. The J segment lost 2 bases and the V segment lost 10 bases, leaving 3 bases of the junction unmatched. The CDR3 extends over 13 amino acids.

The rearrangement joins TRBV6-2 or TRBV6-3 to TRBJ1-6, with D perhaps TRBD1 (5 bases). This CDR3 is 14 amino acids long. V was shortened by 7 bases and J by 4 bases, with 11 bases between the two germline ends. Looked up from germline, CDR1 is MNHEY and CDR2 is SVGEGT. The CDR3 bases are TGTGCCAGCATTTCGGACACGTATAATTCACCCCTCCACTTT. Residues: CASISDTYNSPLHF.

The chain combines TRBV3-1 with TRBJ2-1; 7 bases line up with TRBD1. The CDR3 covers 15 residues. J lost 6 bases, V lost 5 bases, and 10 bases had no gene match. From germline, CDR1 is LGHDT and CDR2 YNNKEL (reference sequence). The CDR3, as DNA: TGTGCCAGCAGCGACCATGGGACAGCCCCCAATGAGCAGTTCTTC. As protein: CASSDHGTAPNEQFF.

This chain uses TRBV6-1 with TRBJ2-4; no reliable D call. Trimming cost V 4 bases and J 13 bases, with 8 bases left between them. The CDR3 consists of 10 residues. Germline V gene lookup returns CDR1 MNHNS and CDR2 SASEGT. The CDR3 region is CASSALGQYF. The CDR3 coding sequence is TGTGCCAGCAGTGCTCTGGGGCAGTACTTC.

The rearrangement uses TRBV10-3 and TRBJ2-6; D perhaps matches TRBD1 (5 bases). The V end lost 8 bases, the J end lost 0 bases, and 11 bases lay between the germline ends. From germline, CDR1 is ENHRY and CDR2 SYGVKD. The CDR3 contains 15 residues. The CDR3 DNA follows: TGTGCCATCCAGGTGCAGGGCTCTGGGGCCAACGTCCTGACTTTC. It translates to CAIQVQGSGANVLTF.

The J gene is TRBJ1-2, the V gene TRBV6-5; TRBD1 might be the D (6 bases). CDR3 length equals 15 residues. V was pared by 6 bases and J by 9 bases, with 23 bases between. Per the germline V gene, CDR1 is MNHEY and CDR2 is SVGAGI. The CDR3 loop is CASRMTGARGGSYTF. CDR3 nucleotides: TGTGCCAGCAGGATGACGGGGGCGCGAGGCGGGAGCTACACCTTC.

This sequence joins TRBV29-1 and TRBJ2-5; 8 bases line up with TRBD2. The CDR3 covers 19 residues. From germline, CDR1 is SQVTM and CDR2 ANQGSEA. V lost 6 bases, J lost 5 bases, and 26 bases stayed unmatched. For the CDR3, the DNA is TGCAGCGTCAACGACAGGCCCGGGGGGGCCCCCCAGTTTTCGGAGACCCAGTACTTC. It encodes CSVNDRPGGAPQFSETQYF.

This chain uses TRBV21-1 with TRBJ2-7; the table names TRBD2, a call not compared with the DNA. TRBV21-1 is deemed a pseudogene. The CDR3 runs 16 residues. As DNA, the CDR3 is TGTGCCAGCAGCAAGGGGACTAGCGGGAGTGGTCCCCAGCAGTACTTC. This encodes CASSKGTSGSGPQQYF.

This clonotype has more than one count but fewer than ten. The rearrangement uses TRBV10-1 and TRBJ2-4, with D hard to call. The CDR3 is made up of 14 amino acids. Germline CDR1 WNHNN, CDR2 SYGVQD (reference sequence). Between the trimmed V and J ends, which lost 5 bases and 11 bases, there was a span of 19 bases. CDR3 DNA: TGCGCCAGCAGTCCAAATATCGACACGGTACTTCAGTACTTC. This codes for CASSPNIDTVLQYF.

The chain links TRBV7-9 to TRBJ2-7; no clear D. The DNA end is more similar to TRBJ2-5, so the J call may be wrong. The germline gives CDR1 SEHNR, CDR2 FQNEAQ (reference sequence). This CDR3 has 13 residues. The CDR3 here is CASSLASTETQYF. The CDR3 DNA reads TGTGCCAGCAGCTTAGCCAGCACCGAGACCCAGTACTTC.